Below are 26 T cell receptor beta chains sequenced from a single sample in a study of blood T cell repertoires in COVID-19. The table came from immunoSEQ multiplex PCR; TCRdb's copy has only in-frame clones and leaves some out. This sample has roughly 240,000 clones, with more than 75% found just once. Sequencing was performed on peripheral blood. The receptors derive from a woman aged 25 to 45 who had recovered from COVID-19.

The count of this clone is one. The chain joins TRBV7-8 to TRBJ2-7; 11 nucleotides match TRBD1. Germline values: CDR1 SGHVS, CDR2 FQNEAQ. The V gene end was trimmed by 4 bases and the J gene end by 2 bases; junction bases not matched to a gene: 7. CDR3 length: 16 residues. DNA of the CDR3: TGTGCCAGCAGCTGGGACAGGGGGGACCTTACCTACGAGCAGTACTTC. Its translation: CASSWDRGDLTYEQYF.

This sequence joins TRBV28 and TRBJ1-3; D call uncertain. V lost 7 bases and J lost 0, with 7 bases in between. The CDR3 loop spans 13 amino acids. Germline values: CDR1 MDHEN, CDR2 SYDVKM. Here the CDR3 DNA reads TGTGCCAGCACCGGTTACTCTGGAAACACCATATATTTT. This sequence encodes CASTGYSGNTIYF.

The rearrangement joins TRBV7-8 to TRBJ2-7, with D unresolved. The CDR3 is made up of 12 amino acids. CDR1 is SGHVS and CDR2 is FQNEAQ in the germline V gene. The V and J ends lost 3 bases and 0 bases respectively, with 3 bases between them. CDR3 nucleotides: TGTGCCAGCAGCTTCAGCTCCTACGAGCAGTACTTC. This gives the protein CASSFSSYEQYF.

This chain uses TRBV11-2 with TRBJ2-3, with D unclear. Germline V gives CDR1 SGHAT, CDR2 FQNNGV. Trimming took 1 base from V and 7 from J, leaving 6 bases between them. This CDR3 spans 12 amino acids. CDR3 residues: CASSLVDYTQYF. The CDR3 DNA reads TGTGCCAGCAGCTTAGTAGACTATACGCAGTATTTT.

The CDR3 bases are TGTGCCAGCAAGTCGGGCACCGGGGAGCTGTTTTTT. It specifies CASKSGTGELFF. The chain has TRBV2 and TRBJ2-2; no clear D. The V end was cut by 7 bases, the J end by 4 bases, with 7 bases between. CDR3 size: 12 residues. From germline, CDR1 is SNHLY and CDR2 FYNNEI.

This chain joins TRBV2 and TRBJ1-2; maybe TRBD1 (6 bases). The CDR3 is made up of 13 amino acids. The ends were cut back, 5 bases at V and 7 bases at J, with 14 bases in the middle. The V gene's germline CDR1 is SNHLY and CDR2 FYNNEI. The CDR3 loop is CASSNRVPGGYTF. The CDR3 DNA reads TGTGCCAGCAGTAACAGGGTACCGGGTGGCTACACCTTC. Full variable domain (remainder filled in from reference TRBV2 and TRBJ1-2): EPEVTQTPSHQVTQMGQEVILRCVPISNHLYFYWYRQILGQKVEFLVSFYNNEISEKSEIFDDQFSVERPDGSNFTLKIRSTKLEDSAMYFCASSNRVPGGYTFGSGTRLTVV.

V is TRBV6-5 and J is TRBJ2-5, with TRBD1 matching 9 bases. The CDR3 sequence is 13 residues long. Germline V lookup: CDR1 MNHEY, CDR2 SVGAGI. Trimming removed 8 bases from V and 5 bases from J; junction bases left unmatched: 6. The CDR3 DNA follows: TGTGCCAGCGGGGACAGGGTATGGGAGACCCAGTACTTC. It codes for CASGDRVWETQYF.

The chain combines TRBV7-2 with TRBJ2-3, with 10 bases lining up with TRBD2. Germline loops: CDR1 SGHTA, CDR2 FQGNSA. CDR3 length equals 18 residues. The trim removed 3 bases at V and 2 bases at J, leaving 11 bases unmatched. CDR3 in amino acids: CASSFWSGLAANTDTQYF. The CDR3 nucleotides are TGTGCCAGCAGCTTCTGGAGTGGACTAGCGGCAAACACAGATACGCAGTATTTT.

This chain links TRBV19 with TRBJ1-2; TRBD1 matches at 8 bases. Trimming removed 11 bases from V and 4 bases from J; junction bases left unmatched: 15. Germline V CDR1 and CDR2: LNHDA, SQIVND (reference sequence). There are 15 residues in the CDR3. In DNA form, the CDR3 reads TGTGCCTGCAGGCCCTCGGGCACAGGGGGCTATGGCTACACCTTC. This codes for CACRPSGTGGYGYTF.

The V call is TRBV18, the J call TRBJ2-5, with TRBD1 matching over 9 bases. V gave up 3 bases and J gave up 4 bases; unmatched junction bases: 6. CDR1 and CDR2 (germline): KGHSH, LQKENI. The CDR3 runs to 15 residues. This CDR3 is CASSPSDRGSETQYF. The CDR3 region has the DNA TGTGCCAGCTCACCTAGTGACAGGGGGTCAGAGACCCAGTACTTC. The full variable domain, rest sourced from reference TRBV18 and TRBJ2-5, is NAGVMQNPRHLVRRRGQEARLRCSPMKGHSHVYWYRQLPEEGLKFMVYLQKENIIDESGMPKERFSAEFPKEGPSILRIQQVVRGDSAAYFCASSPSDRGSETQYFGPGTRLLVL.

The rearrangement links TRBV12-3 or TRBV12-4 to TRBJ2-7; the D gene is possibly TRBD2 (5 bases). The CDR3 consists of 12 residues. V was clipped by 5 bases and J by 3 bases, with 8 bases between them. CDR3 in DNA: TGTGCCAGCAGTAAAGGAGGCTACGAGCAGTACTTC. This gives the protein CASSKGGYEQYF.

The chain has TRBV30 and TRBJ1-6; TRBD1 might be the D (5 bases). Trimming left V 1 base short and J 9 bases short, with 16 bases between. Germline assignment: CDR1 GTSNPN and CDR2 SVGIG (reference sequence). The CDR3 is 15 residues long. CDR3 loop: CAWSAGNSFGSPLHF. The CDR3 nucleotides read TGTGCCTGGAGTGCAGGGAATAGTTTTGGTTCACCCCTCCACTTT.

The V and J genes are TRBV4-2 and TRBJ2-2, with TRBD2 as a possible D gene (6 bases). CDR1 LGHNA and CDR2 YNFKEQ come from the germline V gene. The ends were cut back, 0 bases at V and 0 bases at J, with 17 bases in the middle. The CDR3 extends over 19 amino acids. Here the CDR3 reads CASSQDKHGGSPNTGELFF. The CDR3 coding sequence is TGTGCCAGCAGCCAAGACAAGCACGGGGGTAGCCCGAACACCGGGGAGCTGTTTTTT.

The DNA of the CDR3 is TGTGCCAGCAGCTTAGCAGGGGGTGCCACCACAGATACGCAGTATTTT. Its protein is CASSLAGGATTDTQYF. This chain joins TRBV11-1 and TRBJ2-3; possibly TRBD1 for D (6 bases). Germline V gene sequence: CDR1 SGHAT, CDR2 FQDESV (reference sequence). The CDR3 is made up of 16 amino acids. Trimming left V 0 bases short and J 2 bases short, with 12 bases between.

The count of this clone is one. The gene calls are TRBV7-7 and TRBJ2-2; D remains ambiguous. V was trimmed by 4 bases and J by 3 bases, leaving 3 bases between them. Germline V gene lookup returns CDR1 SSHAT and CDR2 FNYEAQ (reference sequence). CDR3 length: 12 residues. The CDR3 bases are TGTGCCAGCAGCTCCTACACCGGGGAGCTGTTTTTT. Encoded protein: CASSSYTGELFF.

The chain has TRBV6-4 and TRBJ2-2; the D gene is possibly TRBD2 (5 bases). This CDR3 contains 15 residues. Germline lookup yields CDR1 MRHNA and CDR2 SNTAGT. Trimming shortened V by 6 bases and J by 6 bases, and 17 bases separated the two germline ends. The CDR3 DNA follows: TGTGCCAGCAGGGAGGAGCCCTTAAGCTCCGGGGAGCTGTTTTTT. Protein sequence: CASREEPLSSGELFF.

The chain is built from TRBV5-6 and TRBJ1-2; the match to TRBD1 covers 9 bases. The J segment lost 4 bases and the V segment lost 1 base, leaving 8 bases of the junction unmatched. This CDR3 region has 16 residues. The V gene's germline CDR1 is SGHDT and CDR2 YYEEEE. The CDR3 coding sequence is TGTGCCAGCAGCTTGTCTTCGGACAGGGGTGGCTATGGCTACACCTTC. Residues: CASSLSSDRGGYGYTF.

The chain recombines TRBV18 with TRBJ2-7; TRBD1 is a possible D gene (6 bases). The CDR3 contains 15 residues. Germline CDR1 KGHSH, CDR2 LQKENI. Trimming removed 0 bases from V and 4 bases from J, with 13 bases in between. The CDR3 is CASSPPTGKRYEQYF. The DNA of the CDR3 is TGTGCCAGCTCACCACCAACAGGGAAGAGGTACGAGCAGTACTTC.

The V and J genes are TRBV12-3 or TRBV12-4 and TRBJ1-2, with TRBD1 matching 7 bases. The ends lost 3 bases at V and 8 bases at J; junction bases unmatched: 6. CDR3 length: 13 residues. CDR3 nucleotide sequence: TGTGCCAGCAGTTTCTCGACAGGGTCAGGCTACACCTTC. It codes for CASSFSTGSGYTF.

CDR3 in DNA: TGCGCCAGCAGCCAAGACGGCAGGGGCAGCGACGAGCAGTACTTC. This encodes CASSQDGRGSDEQYF. This chain connects TRBV4-3 to TRBJ2-7; maybe TRBD1 (6 bases). This CDR3 region has 15 residues. Trimming cost V 0 bases and J 5 bases, with 14 bases left between them. From germline, CDR1 is LGHNA and CDR2 YSLEER.

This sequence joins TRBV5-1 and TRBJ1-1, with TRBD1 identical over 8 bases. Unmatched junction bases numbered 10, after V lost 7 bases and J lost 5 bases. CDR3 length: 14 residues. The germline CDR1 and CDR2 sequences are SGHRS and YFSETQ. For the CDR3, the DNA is TGCGCCAGCCGCGCCGGGACAGGAGTAACTGAAGCTTTCTTT. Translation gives CASRAGTGVTEAFF. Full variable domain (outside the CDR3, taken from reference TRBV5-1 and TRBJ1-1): KAGVTQTPRYLIKTRGQQVTLSCSPISGHRSVSWYQQTPGQGLQFLFEYFSETQRNKGNFPGRFSGRQFSNSRSEMNVSTLELGDSALYLCASRAGTGVTEAFFGQGTRLTVV.

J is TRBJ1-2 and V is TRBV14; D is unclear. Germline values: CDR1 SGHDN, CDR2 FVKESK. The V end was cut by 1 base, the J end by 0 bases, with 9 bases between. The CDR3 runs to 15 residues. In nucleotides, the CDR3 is TGTGCCAGCAGCCAAGTTCCAACTCCTAACTATGGCTACACCTTC. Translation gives CASSQVPTPNYGYTF.

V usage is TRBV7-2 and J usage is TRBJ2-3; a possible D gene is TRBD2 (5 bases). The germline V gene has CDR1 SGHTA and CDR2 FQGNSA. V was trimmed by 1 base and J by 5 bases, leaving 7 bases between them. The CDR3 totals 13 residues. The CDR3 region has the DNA TGTGCCAGCAGCTTAGTAAGCGGAGATACGCAGTATTTT. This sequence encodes CASSLVSGDTQYF.

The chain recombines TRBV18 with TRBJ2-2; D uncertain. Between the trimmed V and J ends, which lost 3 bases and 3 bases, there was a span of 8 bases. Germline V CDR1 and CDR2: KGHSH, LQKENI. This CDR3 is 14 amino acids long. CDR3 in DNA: TGTGCCAGCTCACCGATTTCGGACACCGGGGAGCTGTTTTTT. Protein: CASSPISDTGELFF.

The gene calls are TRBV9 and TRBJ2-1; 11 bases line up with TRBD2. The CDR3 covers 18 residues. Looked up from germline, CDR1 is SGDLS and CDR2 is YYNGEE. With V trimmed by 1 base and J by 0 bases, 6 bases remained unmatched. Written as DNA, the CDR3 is TGTGCCAGCAGCGTATCGGCTAGCGGGGGGAGCTCCTACAATGAGCAGTTCTTC. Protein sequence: CASSVSASGGSSYNEQFF.

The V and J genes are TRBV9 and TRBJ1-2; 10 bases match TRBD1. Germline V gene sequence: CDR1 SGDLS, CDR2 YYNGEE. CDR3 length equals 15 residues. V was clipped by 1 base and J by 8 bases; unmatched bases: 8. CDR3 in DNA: TGTGCCAGCAGCGTACCGGGACAGGGGACTATCGGCTACACCTTC. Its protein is CASSVPGQGTIGYTF. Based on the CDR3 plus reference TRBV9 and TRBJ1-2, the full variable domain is DSGVTQTPKHLITATGQRVTLRCSPRSGDLSVYWYQQSLDQGLQFLIQYYNGEERAKGNILERFSAQQFPDLHSELNLSSLELGDSALYFCASSVPGQGTIGYTFGSGTRLTVV.